The clone carrying this TCR beta chain was counted only a few times. The sample originates from a study of blood T cell repertoires in COVID-19. Study as a whole: The samples span acute and convalescent COVID-19 from the United States, Italy and Spain. T cells, B-cell-depleted T cells, or PBMCs supplied cDNA or gDNA.

The CDR3 spans 13 residues. Between the trimmed V and J ends, which lost 2 bases and 4 bases, there was a span of 6 bases. Germline-derived CDR1 and CDR2 are MDHEN and SYDVKM. The data were produced by immunoSEQ multiplex PCR, yet TCRdb's version contains in-frame clones alone and is incomplete. This table holds approximately 150,000 clones, approximately 87% found once. The material sequenced was peripheral blood. The source is a woman in her sixties or seventies with acute or convalescent COVID-19. The J gene is TRBJ2-1, the V gene TRBV28; D is unresolved. For the CDR3, the DNA is TGTGCCAGCAGTTTAAGCTCATACAATGAGCAGTTCTTC. This sequence encodes CASSLSSYNEQFF. Full variable domain (outside the CDR3, taken from reference TRBV28 and TRBJ2-1): DVKVTQSSRYLVKRTGEKVFLECVQDMDHENMFWYRQDPGLGLRLIYFSYDVKMKEKGDIPEGYSVSREKKERFSLILESASTNQTSMYLCASSLSSYNEQFFGPGTRLTVL.